Below, 26 T cell receptor beta chains from the same sample are listed, as sequenced in a study of blood T cell repertoires in COVID-19. TCRdb's table, derived via immunoSEQ multiplex PCR, lists solely in-frame clones and lacks some. Among more than 95,000 clones listed, 55% to 70% were seen once. Sequencing input: peripheral blood. These TCRs come from a woman in her seventies with acute or convalescent COVID-19.

The chain links TRBV27 to TRBJ1-6, with a weak D call TRBD1 (6 bases). The CDR3 spans 14 residues. Trimming pared 7 bases from V and 10 bases from J, leaving 17 bases between. The V gene's germline CDR1 is MNHEY and CDR2 SMNVEV (reference sequence). The CDR3 coding sequence is TGTGCCAGCAATAAATTGGGGGCAGGATCACCCCTCCACTTT. Translation: CASNKLGAGSPLHF.

J is TRBJ2-5 and V is TRBV27; D is unresolved. Germline V CDR1 and CDR2: MNHEY, SMNVEV (reference sequence). The CDR3 consists of 13 residues. The V and J ends lost 5 bases and 1 base respectively, with 8 bases between them. The CDR3 nucleotides read TGTGCCAGCAGTGTCACATCCCAAGAGACCCAGTACTTC. Its protein is CASSVTSQETQYF.

The chain has TRBV27 and TRBJ2-7; 8 bases agree with TRBD1. The germline V gene encodes CDR1 MNHEY and CDR2 SMNVEV (reference sequence). The length of the CDR3 is 15 residues. V lost 6 bases to trimming and J lost 3 bases; unmatched junction nucleotides: 10. The CDR3 protein is CASSKRGQGSYEQYF. CDR3 sequence (DNA): TGTGCCAGCAGCAAACGAGGACAGGGAAGCTACGAGCAGTACTTC.

The V gene is TRBV6-4, the J gene TRBJ2-3; D call uncertain. The CDR3 has 14 amino acids. The V gene's germline CDR1 is MRHNA and CDR2 SNTAGT. Trimming left V 3 bases short and J 0 bases short, with 7 bases between. In DNA form, the CDR3 reads TGTGCCAGCAGTGAGCGGCAGAGCACAGATACGCAGTATTTT. Amino acid sequence: CASSERQSTDTQYF.

The CDR3 nucleotides read TGTGCCACCAGCAGAGATCTGGCAGGGGCTACTGAAGCTTTCTTT. Translated: CATSRDLAGATEAFF. The gene calls are TRBV15 and TRBJ1-1; D may be TRBD1 (6 bases). The V gene lost 0 bases and the J gene lost 5 bases, with 13 bases spanning the gap. Looked up from germline, CDR1 is LNHNV and CDR2 is YYDKDF (reference sequence). The CDR3 runs to 15 residues.

In its sample, this clone was seen once. The chain employs TRBV6-6 and TRBJ2-7, with D possibly matching TRBD1 (7 bases). The CDR3 length is 10 residues. With 8 bases removed from V and 12 bases from J, the gap between germline ends came to 14 bases. Per the germline V gene, CDR1 is MNHNY and CDR2 is SVGAGI (reference sequence). CDR3 bases: TGTGCCAGCCCCGGACAGGAGGGGTACTTC. This encodes CASPGQEGYF.

This clone has just a few counts. This sequence joins TRBV6-5 and TRBJ2-3; 8 bases align to TRBD2. CDR3 size: 15 residues. Germline CDR1 MNHEY, CDR2 SVGAGI. The V and J ends lost 7 bases and 6 bases, in that order; junction bases with no gene match: 12. DNA of the CDR3: TGTGCCAGCAACGGGGGGGGCAGCGCAGGGGATACGCAGTATTTT. It translates to CASNGGGSAGDTQYF.

This sequence joins TRBV7-6 and TRBJ2-2; D is possibly TRBD2 (7 bases). CDR3 length: 15 residues. The germline CDR1 and CDR2 sequences are SGHVS and FNYEAQ. V lost 5 bases to trimming and J lost 7 bases, with 17 bases between them. The CDR3 spells CASSPRGTTGGELFF. CDR3 nucleotide sequence: TGTGCCAGCAGCCCGAGGGGGACTACCGGCGGGGAGCTGTTTTTT.

This chain connects TRBV30 to TRBJ1-1, with D perhaps matching TRBD1 (5 bases). Germline CDR1 reads GTSNPN; CDR2 reads SVGIG (reference sequence). The CDR3 runs 12 residues. Trimming removed 1 base at V and 7 bases at J, with 10 bases between. For the CDR3, the DNA is TGTGCCTGGAGTGCAGGGCCGGGTGAAGCTTTCTTT. Its translation is CAWSAGPGEAFF.

The chain recombines TRBV18 with TRBJ1-3; possible D gene TRBD1, 6 bases. Trimming pared 5 bases from V and 2 bases from J, leaving 13 bases between. Germline V gene lookup returns CDR1 KGHSH and CDR2 LQKENI. The CDR3 has 15 residues. Here the CDR3 DNA reads TGTGCCAGCTCAAGAGGGGGGGCCGCTGGAAACACCATATATTTT. Translation: CASSRGGAAGNTIYF.

CDR3 residues: CAWRTGPGGTQYF. The CDR3 bases are TGTGCCTGGAGAACGGGGCCGGGGGGGACCCAGTACTTC. This chain connects TRBV30 to TRBJ2-5; 7 nucleotides agree with TRBD2. The CDR3 sequence is 13 residues long. Germline V gene sequence: CDR1 GTSNPN, CDR2 SVGIG (reference sequence). J was trimmed by 7 bases and V by 3 bases; bases with no gene match: 8. Combining the CDR3 with reference TRBV30 and TRBJ2-5 gives the whole variable domain SQTIHQWPATLVQPVGSPLSLECTVEGTSNPNLYWYRQAAGRGLQLLFYSVGIGQISSEVPQNLSASRPQDRQFILSSKKLLLSDSGFYLCAWRTGPGGTQYFGPGTRLLVL.

The V call is TRBV3-1 (or the pseudogene TRBV3-2), the J call TRBJ1-2, with 12 bases lining up with TRBD1. The CDR3 totals 16 residues. J lost 8 bases, V lost 4 bases, and 11 bases had no gene match. Germline CDR1 reads LGHDT; CDR2 reads YNNKEL (reference sequence). The CDR3 nucleotides are TGTGCCAGCAGCCTTCAGGGACAGGGGGCACCCGGGGGCTACACCTTC. It yields the protein CASSLQGQGAPGGYTF.

This clone occurred once. In DNA form, the CDR3 reads TGCGCCAGCAGCCGTAATAAAAGACTAGCCGTCGACCAAGAGACCCAGTACTTC. This gives the protein CASSRNKRLAVDQETQYF. V gene TRBV5-1 combines with J gene TRBJ2-5, with 7 bases fitting TRBD2. Per germline, CDR1 SGHRS and CDR2 YFSETQ. V was clipped by 4 bases and J by 0 bases; unmatched bases: 15. The CDR3 is made up of 18 amino acids.

The chain links TRBV7-9 to TRBJ2-5; 7 nucleotides align to TRBD1. CDR1 and CDR2 from the germline V gene are SEHNR and FQNEAQ (reference sequence). This CDR3 has 15 amino acids. Unmatched junction bases numbered 7, after V lost 1 base and J lost 5 bases. The CDR3, as DNA: TGTGCCAGCAGCTTAGACAGGGGCAGTTTGGAGACCCAGTACTTC. Its translation is CASSLDRGSLETQYF.

V gene TRBV28 combines with J gene TRBJ2-7; 7 bases map to TRBD1. The germline gives CDR1 MDHEN, CDR2 SYDVKM. The CDR3 covers 14 residues. With V trimmed by 1 base and J by 2 bases, 2 bases remained unmatched. In nucleotides, the CDR3 is TGTGCCAGCAGTTTATACGGACAGGCCTACGAGCAGTACTTC. This encodes CASSLYGQAYEQYF.

V usage is TRBV19 and J usage is TRBJ2-7, with 9 bases identical to TRBD1. The CDR3 totals 13 residues. Losses at the gene ends were 4 bases for V and 4 bases for J; bases not matched to a gene: 2. Germline CDR1 and CDR2: LNHDA and SQIVND (reference sequence). The CDR3 loop reads CASSTGQGYEQYF. The CDR3 DNA sequence: TGTGCCAGTAGTACGGGACAGGGTTACGAGCAGTACTTC.

This clone was found many times. This chain joins TRBV5-5 and TRBJ2-1, with 9 positions matching TRBD2. The CDR3 covers 15 residues. Per the germline V gene, CDR1 is SGHKS and CDR2 is YYEKEE (reference sequence). J gave up 1 base and V 6 bases, and 5 bases lay outside the gene matches. The CDR3 sequence: CASTIAGASYNEQFF. In DNA form, the CDR3 reads TGTGCCAGCACAATAGCGGGAGCATCCTACAATGAGCAGTTCTTC.

This clone was recorded once. This sequence joins TRBV3-1 (or the pseudogene TRBV3-2) and TRBJ2-3; no firm D call. CDR1 and CDR2 from the germline V gene are LGHDT and YNNKEL (reference sequence). This CDR3 is 14 amino acids long. Trimming cost V 4 bases and J 0 bases, with 8 bases left between them. The CDR3: CASSPGASTDTQYF. In DNA, the CDR3 is TGTGCCAGCAGCCCTGGAGCTAGCACAGATACGCAGTATTTT.

V gene TRBV7-6 combines with J gene TRBJ1-3; D unclear. The CDR3 is 15 residues long. V was pared by 5 bases and J by 0 bases, with 11 bases between. CDR1 and CDR2 (germline): SGHVS, FNYEAQ. CDR3 sequence (DNA): TGTGCCAGCAGCCCCCGTCGCGGCTCTGGAAACACCATATATTTT. Residues: CASSPRRGSGNTIYF. The variable domain in full, with the rest retrieved from reference TRBV7-6 and TRBJ1-3, is GAGVSQSPRYKVTKRGQDVALRCDPISGHVSLYWYRQALGQGPEFLTYFNYEAQQDKSGLPNDRFSAERPEGSISTLTIQRTEQRDSAMYRCASSPRRGSGNTIYFGEGSWLTVV.

V is TRBV4-1 and J is TRBJ2-7; D may be TRBD2 (5 bases). This CDR3 is built from 14 residues. The ends were cut back, 4 bases at V and 6 bases at J, with 16 bases in the middle. The germline CDR1 and CDR2 sequences are MGHRA and YSYEKL. The CDR3 protein is CASSPLQGRGEQYF. CDR3 sequence (DNA): TGCGCCAGCAGCCCACTACAAGGACGGGGCGAGCAGTACTTC.

The chain couples TRBV6-1 to TRBJ2-3, with D unresolved. CDR1 and CDR2 (germline): MNHNS, SASEGT. V was clipped by 4 bases and J by 2 bases, with 10 bases between them. The CDR3 covers 14 residues. CDR3 sequence reads: CASSGNYNTDTQYF. CDR3 DNA sequence: TGTGCCAGCAGTGGTAATTACAACACAGATACGCAGTATTTT.

The V gene is TRBV12-3 or TRBV12-4, the J gene TRBJ1-2; 7 positions agree with TRBD1. V was clipped by 6 bases and J by 6 bases; unmatched bases: 7. The CDR3 runs to 13 residues. The CDR3 bases are TGTGCCAGCAGCCGCGACAGGGTCAATGGCTACACCTTC. Amino acids: CASSRDRVNGYTF.

The chain has TRBV13 and TRBJ2-2, with 7 nucleotides matching TRBD1. Germline loops: CDR1 PRHDT, CDR2 FYEKMQ (reference sequence). The CDR3 totals 18 residues. J gave up 0 bases and V 6 bases, and 13 bases lay outside the gene matches. The CDR3 DNA reads as TGTGCCAGCAGTCCACAGGGGAGATGGCGCGCGAACACCGGGGAGCTGTTTTTT. This gives the protein CASSPQGRWRANTGELFF.

This chain joins TRBV2 and TRBJ2-5; a weak D match, TRBD2 (6 bases). Trimming left V 0 bases short and J 0 bases short, with 8 bases between. Germline values: CDR1 SNHLY, CDR2 FYNNEI. The CDR3 is made up of 15 amino acids. In DNA form, the CDR3 reads TGTGCCAGCAGTGAAGCGGGGGGATACCAAGAGACCCAGTACTTC. It specifies CASSEAGGYQETQYF.

This clone came up many times. The chain has TRBV4-1 and TRBJ2-3, with 10 bases fitting TRBD2. The germline gives CDR1 MGHRA, CDR2 YSYEKL. There are 15 residues in the CDR3. The J segment lost 0 bases and the V segment lost 4 bases, leaving 1 base of the junction unmatched. The CDR3 sequence: CASSLTSGSTDTQYF. The CDR3 DNA reads as TGCGCCAGCAGCCTGACTAGCGGGAGCACAGATACGCAGTATTTT.

The chain recombines TRBV30 with TRBJ2-1; TRBD2 might be the D (5 bases). The CDR3 extends over 14 amino acids. V lost 1 base and J lost 7, with 14 bases in between. Germline CDR1 and CDR2: GTSNPN and SVGIG (reference sequence). The CDR3 region has the DNA TGTGCCTGGAGTGGTGGGAGTTTGGGGAATGAGCAGTTCTTC. Protein product: CAWSGGSLGNEQFF.